The text below deals with one T cell receptor beta chain. The antigen is unknown. This sample was taken from a study of OX40 agonist ivuxolimab in advanced cancers. Study-level information: Partial responses, seen in three patients, involved one hepatocellular carcinoma and two cutaneous melanomas.

The method was immunoSEQ multiplex PCR; TCRdb's version includes in-frame clones alone and lacks a portion of them. This table holds about 24,000 clones, more than 80% found once. Enrollment shut out patients with autoimmune disease history or systemic immunosuppression. Overall study results and limits: More expanded clones were seen, on average, in CD8+ T cells than in CD4+. Clonal expansion from baseline to week 6 occurred in both CD4+ and CD8+ T cells.

Trimming pared 0 bases from V and 2 bases from J, leaving 17 bases between. This CDR3 has 18 amino acids. Germline CDR1 LGHNA, CDR2 YSLEER. The receptor comes from an adult with an advanced solid tumor such as melanoma, head and neck, liver or kidney cancer. The source material was CD4+ or CD8+ T cells sorted from blood, sampled in a trial of the OX40 agonist ivuxolimab. The chain joins TRBV4-3 to TRBJ2-4, with a tentative D call TRBD1 (6 bases). CDR3 sequence (DNA): TGCGCCAGCAGCCAAGAGGCAACAGGGCAAAGTACCAAAAACATTCAGTACTTC. Its protein product is CASSQEATGQSTKNIQYF.